This TCR beta chain was documented in a study of metastatic and nonmetastatic thyroid tumors. Study background: Where malignant and benign thyroid patients were concerned, repertoires were compared across blood and tumor or nodule tissue.

This CDR3 contains 16 residues. J gave up 4 bases and V 8 bases, and 14 bases lay outside the gene matches. Germline assignment: CDR1 SGHVT and CDR2 SQSDAQ. No treatment of any kind had been given to any patient before thyroid surgery. Study processing details: The study took CDR3 differences across clinicopathological groups and made a distant-metastasis classifier for papillary thyroid cancer from them. With MiXCR, TCRdb called clones anew from the PCR reads. TCRdb's processing, not the study's, gives the V and J calls here. The sample yields 37,000 or so clones, about 15% seen once. Many counts were recorded for this clone. Its antigen remains unidentified. Study-wide results and caveats: A significant increase in TCR beta diversity was reportedly seen in malignant thyroid tumors relative to benign nodules, in blood and tumor.

Sequenced sample: blood. This chain links TRBV7-4 with TRBJ2-5; TRBD2 matches at 9 bases. The TCR comes from a male donor with papillary thyroid cancer or a benign thyroid nodule (not recorded which). Some clones in this sample may be carry-over from other donors' samples. The CDR3 loop reads CASPSARGRARETQYF. The CDR3, as DNA: TGTGCCAGCCCAAGCGCGCGCGGGAGGGCCAGAGAGACCCAGTACTTC.